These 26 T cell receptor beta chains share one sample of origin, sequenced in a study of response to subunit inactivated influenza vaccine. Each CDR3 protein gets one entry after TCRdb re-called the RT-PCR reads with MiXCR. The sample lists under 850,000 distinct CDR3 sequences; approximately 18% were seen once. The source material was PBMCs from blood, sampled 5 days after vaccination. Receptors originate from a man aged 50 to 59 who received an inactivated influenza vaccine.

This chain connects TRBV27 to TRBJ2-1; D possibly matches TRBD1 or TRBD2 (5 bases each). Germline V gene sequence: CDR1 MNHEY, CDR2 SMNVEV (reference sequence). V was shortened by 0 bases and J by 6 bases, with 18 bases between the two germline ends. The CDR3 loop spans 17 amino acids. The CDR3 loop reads CASSLSRGPATGNEQFF. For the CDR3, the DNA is TGTGCCAGCAGTTTATCTAGGGGACCCGCTACGGGCAATGAGCAGTTCTTC.

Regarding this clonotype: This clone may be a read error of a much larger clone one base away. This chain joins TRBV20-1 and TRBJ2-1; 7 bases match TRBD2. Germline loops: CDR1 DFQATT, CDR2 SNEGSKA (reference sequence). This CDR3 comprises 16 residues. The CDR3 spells CCASLYGRHSYNEQFF. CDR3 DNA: TGCTGTGCTAGCCTATACGGGAGGCACTCCTACAATGAGCAGTTCTTC.

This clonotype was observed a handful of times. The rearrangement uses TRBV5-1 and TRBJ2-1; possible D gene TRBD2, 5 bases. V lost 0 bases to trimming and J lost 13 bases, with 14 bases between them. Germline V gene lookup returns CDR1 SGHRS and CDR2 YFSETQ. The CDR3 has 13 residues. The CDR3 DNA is TGCGCCAGCAGCTTGGTCCTCCGGGAAAGTCAGTTCTTC. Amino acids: CASSLVLRESQFF.

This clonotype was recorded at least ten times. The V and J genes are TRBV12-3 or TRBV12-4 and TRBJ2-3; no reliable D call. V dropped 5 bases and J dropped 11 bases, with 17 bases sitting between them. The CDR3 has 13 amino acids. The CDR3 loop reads CASSHGSWVEQYF. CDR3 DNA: TGTGCCAGCAGTCATGGGTCGTGGGTCGAGCAGTATTTT.

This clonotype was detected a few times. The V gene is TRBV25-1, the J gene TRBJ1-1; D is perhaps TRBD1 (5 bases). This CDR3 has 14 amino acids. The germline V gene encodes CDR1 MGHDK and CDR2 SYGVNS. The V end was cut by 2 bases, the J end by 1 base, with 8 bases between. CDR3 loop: CASSETGSNTEAFF. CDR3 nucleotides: TGTGCCAGCAGTGAAACAGGTTCGAACACTGAAGCTTTCTTT.

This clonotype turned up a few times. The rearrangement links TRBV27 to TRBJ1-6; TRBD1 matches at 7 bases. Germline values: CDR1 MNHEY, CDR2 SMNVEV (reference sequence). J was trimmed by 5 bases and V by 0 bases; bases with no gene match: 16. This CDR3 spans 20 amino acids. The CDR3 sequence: CASSLSGPRPSGTDNSPLHF. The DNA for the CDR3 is TGTGCCAGCAGTTTATCGGGCCCTCGGCCCTCCGGGACAGATAATTCACCCCTCCACTTT.

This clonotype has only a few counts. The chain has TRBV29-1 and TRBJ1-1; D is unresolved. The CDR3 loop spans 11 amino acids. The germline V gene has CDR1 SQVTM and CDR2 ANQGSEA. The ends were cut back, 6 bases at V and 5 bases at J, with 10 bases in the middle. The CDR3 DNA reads TGCAGCGTAGATCTAGGGACTGAAGCTTTCTTT. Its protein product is CSVDLGTEAFF.

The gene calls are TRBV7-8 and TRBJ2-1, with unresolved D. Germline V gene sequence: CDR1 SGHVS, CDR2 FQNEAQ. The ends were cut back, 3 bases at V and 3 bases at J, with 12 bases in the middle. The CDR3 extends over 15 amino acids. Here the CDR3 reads CASSFLQAIYNEQFF. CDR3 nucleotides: TGTGCCAGCAGCTTTTTGCAGGCGATCTACAATGAGCAGTTCTTC.

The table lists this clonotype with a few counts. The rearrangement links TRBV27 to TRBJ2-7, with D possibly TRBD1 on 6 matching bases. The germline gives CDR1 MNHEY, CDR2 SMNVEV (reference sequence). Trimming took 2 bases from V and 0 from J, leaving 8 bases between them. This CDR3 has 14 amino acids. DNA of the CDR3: TGTGCCAGCAGTTTACGCAGGGGCTCCTACGAGCAGTACTTC. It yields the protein CASSLRRGSYEQYF.

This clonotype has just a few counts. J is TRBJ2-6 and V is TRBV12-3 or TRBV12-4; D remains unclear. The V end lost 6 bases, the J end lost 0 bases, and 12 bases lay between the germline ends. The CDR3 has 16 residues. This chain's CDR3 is CASRASGVSGANVLTF. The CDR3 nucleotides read TGTGCCAGCAGGGCCTCGGGCGTCTCTGGGGCCAACGTCCTGACTTTC.

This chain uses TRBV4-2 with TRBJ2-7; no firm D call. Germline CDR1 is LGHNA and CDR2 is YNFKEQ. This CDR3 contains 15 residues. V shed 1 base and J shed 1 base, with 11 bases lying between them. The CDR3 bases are TGTGCCAGCAGCCAAGTATCCGGCCTATCCTACGAGCAGTACTTC. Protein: CASSQVSGLSYEQYF.

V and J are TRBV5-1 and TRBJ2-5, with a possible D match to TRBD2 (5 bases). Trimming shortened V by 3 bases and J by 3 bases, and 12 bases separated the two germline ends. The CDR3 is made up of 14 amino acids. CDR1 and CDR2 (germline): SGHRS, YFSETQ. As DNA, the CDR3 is TGCGCCAGCAGCTGGACTCGTTTTAAAGAGACCCAGTACTTC. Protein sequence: CASSWTRFKETQYF.

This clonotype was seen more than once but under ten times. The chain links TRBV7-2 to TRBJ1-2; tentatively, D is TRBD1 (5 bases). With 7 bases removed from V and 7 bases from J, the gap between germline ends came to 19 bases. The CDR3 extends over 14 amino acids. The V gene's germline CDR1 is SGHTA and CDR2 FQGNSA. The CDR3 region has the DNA TGTGCCAGCACCCCCAGCGGGACTTTCGGTGGCTACACCTTC. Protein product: CASTPSGTFGGYTF.

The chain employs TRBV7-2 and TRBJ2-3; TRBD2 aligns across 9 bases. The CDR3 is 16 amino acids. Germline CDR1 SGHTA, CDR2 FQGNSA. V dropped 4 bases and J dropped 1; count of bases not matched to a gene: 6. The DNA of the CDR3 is TGTGCCAGCAGCTGGATGGGACTAGCTGGCACAGATACGCAGTATTTT. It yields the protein CASSWMGLAGTDTQYF.

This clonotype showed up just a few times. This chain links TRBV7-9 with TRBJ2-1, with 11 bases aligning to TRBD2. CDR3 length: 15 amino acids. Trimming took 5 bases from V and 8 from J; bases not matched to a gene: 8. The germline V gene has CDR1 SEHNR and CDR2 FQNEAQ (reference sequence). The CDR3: CASSPPSGRLYEQFF. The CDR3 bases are TGTGCCAGCAGCCCCCCTAGCGGGAGGTTGTATGAGCAGTTCTTC.

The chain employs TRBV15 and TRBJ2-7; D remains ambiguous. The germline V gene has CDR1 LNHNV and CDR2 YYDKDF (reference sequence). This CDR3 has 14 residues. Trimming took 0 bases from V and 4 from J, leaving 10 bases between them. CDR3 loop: CATSRDIGPYEQYF. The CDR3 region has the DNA TGTGCCACCAGCAGAGATATCGGCCCTTACGAGCAGTACTTC.

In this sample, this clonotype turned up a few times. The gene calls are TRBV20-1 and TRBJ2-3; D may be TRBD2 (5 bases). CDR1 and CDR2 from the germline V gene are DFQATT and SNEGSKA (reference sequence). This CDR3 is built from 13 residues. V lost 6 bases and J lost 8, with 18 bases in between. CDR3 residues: CSAPDTGIITQYF. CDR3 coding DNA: TGCAGTGCCCCTGATACCGGGATTATTACGCAGTATTTT.

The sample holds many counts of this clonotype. CDR3 nucleotides: TGTGCCAGCTCACCAACAGGGGGACCTGAAGCTTTCTTT. Its protein product is CASSPTGGPEAFF. V gene TRBV18 combines with J gene TRBJ1-1, with 8 bases fitting TRBD1. The CDR3 is made up of 13 amino acids. The trim removed 2 bases at V and 6 bases at J, leaving 2 bases unmatched. Germline CDR1 reads KGHSH; CDR2 reads LQKENI.

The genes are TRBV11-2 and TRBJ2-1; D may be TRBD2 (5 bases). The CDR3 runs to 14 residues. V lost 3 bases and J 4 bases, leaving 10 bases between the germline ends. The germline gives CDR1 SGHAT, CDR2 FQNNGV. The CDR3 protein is CASSFSGPYNEQFF. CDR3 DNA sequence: TGTGCCAGCAGCTTCAGCGGACCTTACAATGAGCAGTTCTTC.

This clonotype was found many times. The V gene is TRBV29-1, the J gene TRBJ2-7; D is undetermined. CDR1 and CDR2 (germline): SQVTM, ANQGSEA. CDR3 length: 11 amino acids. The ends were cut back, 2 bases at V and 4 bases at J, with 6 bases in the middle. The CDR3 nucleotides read TGCAGCGTTGAAAATGGGTACGAGCAGTACTTC. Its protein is CSVENGYEQYF.

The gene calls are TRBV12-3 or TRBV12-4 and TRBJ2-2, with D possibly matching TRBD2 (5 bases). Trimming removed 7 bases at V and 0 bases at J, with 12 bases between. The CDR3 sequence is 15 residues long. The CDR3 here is CASNNRGPNTGELFF. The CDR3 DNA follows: TGTGCCAGCAACAACCGCGGGCCGAACACCGGGGAGCTGTTTTTT.

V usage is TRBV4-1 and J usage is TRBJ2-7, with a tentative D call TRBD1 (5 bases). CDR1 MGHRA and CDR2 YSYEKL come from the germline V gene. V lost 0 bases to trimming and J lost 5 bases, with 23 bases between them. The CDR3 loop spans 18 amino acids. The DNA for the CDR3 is TGCGCCAGCAGCCAAGAAGGCCCAGGGATAGCCCTAAAGGACGAGCAGTACTTC. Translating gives CASSQEGPGIALKDEQYF.

DNA for the CDR3: TGTGCCAGCAGTTTAGAAAGGCACTACGAGCAGTACTTC. This encodes CASSLERHYEQYF. V usage is TRBV12-3 or TRBV12-4 and J usage is TRBJ2-7; D is unclear. The ends were cut back, 1 base at V and 3 bases at J, with 7 bases in the middle. This CDR3 spans 13 amino acids.

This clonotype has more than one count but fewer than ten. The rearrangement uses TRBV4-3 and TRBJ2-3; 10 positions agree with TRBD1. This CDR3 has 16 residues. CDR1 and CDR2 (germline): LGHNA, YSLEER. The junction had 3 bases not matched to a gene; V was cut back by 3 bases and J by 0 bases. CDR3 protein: CASSQGTGASTDTQYF. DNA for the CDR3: TGCGCCAGCAGCCAGGGGACAGGGGCCAGCACAGATACGCAGTATTTT.

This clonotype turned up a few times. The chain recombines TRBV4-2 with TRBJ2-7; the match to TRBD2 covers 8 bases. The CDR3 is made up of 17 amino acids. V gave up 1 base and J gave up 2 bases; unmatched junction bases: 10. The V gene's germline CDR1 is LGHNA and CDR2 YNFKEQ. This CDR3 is CASSQVRGPGLAYEQYF. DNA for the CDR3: TGTGCCAGCAGCCAAGTGAGGGGTCCGGGACTAGCCTACGAGCAGTACTTC.

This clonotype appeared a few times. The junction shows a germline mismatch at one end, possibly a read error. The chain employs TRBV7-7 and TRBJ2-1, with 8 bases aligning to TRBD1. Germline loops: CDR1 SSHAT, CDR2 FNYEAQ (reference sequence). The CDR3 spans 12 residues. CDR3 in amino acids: CASSPGQGKQFF. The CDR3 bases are TGTGCTAGCAGCCCCGGACAGGGAAAGCAGTTCTTC. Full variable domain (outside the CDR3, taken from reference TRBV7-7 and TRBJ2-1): GAGVSQSPRYKVTKRGQDVTLRCDPISSHATLYWYQQALGQGPEFLTYFNYEAQPDKSGLPSDRFSAERPEGSISTLTIQRTEQRDSAMYRCASSPGQGKQFFGPGTRLTVL.